A few counts support the clone carrying this T cell receptor (beta chain). Its target is not known. CDR1 and CDR2 from the germline V gene are PRHDT and FYEKMQ (reference sequence). The CDR3 has 16 amino acids. Trimming pared 4 bases from V and 5 bases from J, leaving 18 bases between. This specimen belongs to a study of post-analysis software for immune sequencing data. Study details: Disease trajectories encompassed relapsing-remitting, secondary progressive and progressive-relapsing multiple sclerosis. Study-wide results and caveats: Patients had higher frequencies than controls of five TRBV segments, including TRBV5-6, TRBV5-1 and TRBV20-1.

TCR beta libraries were prepared from cDNA with unique molecular identifiers. MiXCR was run by TCRdb on the PCR reads, yielding one entry per CDR3 protein. The table has 250,000 to 300,000 distinct CDR3 sequences, just over 35% seen once. This receptor was identified in a girl between 5 and 17 years old with multiple sclerosis. The J gene is TRBJ1-5, the V gene TRBV13; the D gene is possibly TRBD1 (6 bases). Sequencing was performed on blood. DNA of the CDR3: TGTGCCAGCAGCTCTTCGGGCAGGGGCCGAGATCAGCCCCAGCATTTT. Translation gives CASSSSGRGRDQPQHF.